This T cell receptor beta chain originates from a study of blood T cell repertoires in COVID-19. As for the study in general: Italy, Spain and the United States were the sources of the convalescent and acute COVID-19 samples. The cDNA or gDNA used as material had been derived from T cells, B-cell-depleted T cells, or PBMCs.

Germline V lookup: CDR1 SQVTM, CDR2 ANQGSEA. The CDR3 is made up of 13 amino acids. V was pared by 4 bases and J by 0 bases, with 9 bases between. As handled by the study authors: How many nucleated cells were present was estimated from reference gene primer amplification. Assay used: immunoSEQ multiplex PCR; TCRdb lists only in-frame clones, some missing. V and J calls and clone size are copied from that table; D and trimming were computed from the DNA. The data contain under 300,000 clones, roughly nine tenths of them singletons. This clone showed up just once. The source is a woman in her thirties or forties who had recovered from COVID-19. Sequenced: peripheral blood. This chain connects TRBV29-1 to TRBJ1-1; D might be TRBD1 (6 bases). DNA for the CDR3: TGCAGCGTTGCCCGGGACATGAACACTGAAGCTTTCTTT. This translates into CSVARDMNTEAFF.